Shown below are 30 T cell receptor beta chains from a single sample sequenced in a study of cytomegalovirus exposure and HLA in healthy donors (dated by TCRdb to the late 2010s). Receptor libraries were prepared by the immunoSEQ multiplex PCR assay. For the multiplex PCR, a mixture combining 60 forward primers for TCR Vbeta segments and 13 reverse primers for TCR Jbeta segments was used. Imported from immuneACCESS, the table was reduced by TCRdb to in-frame sequences with V and J called. These copies leave out some clones; in studies compared against another copy, an unresolved V gene accounts for under half, and the cause of the remainder is not known. The sample table lists roughly 290,000 clones, about 87% of them with a count of one. More than 2% of the sample lies in the top ten. Sequenced sample: PBMCs. The receptors come from a young woman in good health and CMV-seronegative.

The J gene is TRBJ2-1, the V gene TRBV9, with 14 nucleotides matching TRBD2. CDR1 and CDR2 (germline): SGDLS, YYNGEE. The CDR3 totals 17 residues. V trimming: 3 bases; J trimming: 8 bases; junction bases outside the gene matches: 10. The CDR3 reads CASSEPTSGGGLYEQFF. The DNA of the CDR3 is TGTGCCAGCAGCGAGCCGACTAGCGGGGGGGGACTCTATGAGCAGTTCTTC.

The chain couples TRBV11-3 to TRBJ2-5; 8 bases line up with TRBD2. Germline lookup yields CDR1 SGHNT and CDR2 YENEEA. Unmatched junction bases numbered 13, after V lost 1 base and J lost 3 bases. CDR3 length equals 18 residues. Here the CDR3 reads CASSLGGVGSGVKETQYF. CDR3 nucleotides: TGTGCCAGCAGCTTAGGTGGGGTAGGTAGCGGGGTGAAAGAGACCCAGTACTTC.

This clone was found a few times. The chain uses TRBV13 and TRBJ1-2; 7 nucleotides agree with TRBD1. Germline CDR1 PRHDT, CDR2 FYEKMQ (reference sequence). V dropped 5 bases and J dropped 4; count of bases not matched to a gene: 10. The CDR3 loop spans 15 amino acids. The CDR3 spells CASSLGTVNPYGYTF. CDR3 nucleotides: TGTGCCAGCAGCCTCGGGACAGTTAATCCCTATGGCTACACCTTC. Complete variable domain (other parts from reference TRBV13 and TRBJ1-2): AAGVIQSPRHLIKEKRETATLKCYPIPRHDTVYWYQQGPGQDPQFLISFYEKMQSDKGSIPDRFSAQQFSDYHSELNMSSLELGDSALYFCASSLGTVNPYGYTFGSGTRLTVV.

The chain recombines TRBV5-1 with TRBJ1-1; the D is unclear. Germline CDR1 is SGHRS and CDR2 is YFSETQ. The CDR3 sequence is 14 residues long. Trimming removed 0 bases at V and 3 bases at J, with 9 bases between. The CDR3 is CASSLGWRDTEAFF. The CDR3 nucleotides read TGCGCCAGCAGCTTGGGATGGCGGGACACTGAAGCTTTCTTT. Looking up the rest from reference TRBV5-1 and TRBJ1-1 gives the full variable domain: KAGVTQTPRYLIKTRGQQVTLSCSPISGHRSVSWYQQTPGQGLQFLFEYFSETQRNKGNFPGRFSGRQFSNSRSEMNVSTLELGDSALYLCASSLGWRDTEAFFGQGTRLTVV.

CDR3 sequence reads: CAWHPGQGAGEAFF. The CDR3 DNA follows: TGTGCCTGGCATCCGGGACAGGGGGCTGGTGAAGCTTTCTTT. The V and J genes are TRBV30 and TRBJ1-1; 12 nucleotides align to TRBD1. Germline V gives CDR1 GTSNPN, CDR2 SVGIG (reference sequence). This CDR3 has 14 amino acids. Trimming removed 5 bases from V and 7 bases from J; junction bases left unmatched: 8. Filled out from reference TRBV30 and TRBJ1-1, the complete variable domain reads SQTIHQWPATLVQPVGSPLSLECTVEGTSNPNLYWYRQAAGRGLQLLFYSVGIGQISSEVPQNLSASRPQDRQFILSSKKLLLSDSGFYLCAWHPGQGAGEAFFGQGTRLTVV.

This clone was picked up one time. This chain connects TRBV7-3 to TRBJ2-3, with a weak D call TRBD1 (5 bases). V lost 5 bases and J 1 base, leaving 7 bases between the germline ends. CDR3 length: 13 residues. The V gene's germline CDR1 is SGHTA and CDR2 FQGTGA. The CDR3 DNA reads TGTGCCAGCAGCCCGACAGGCACAGATACGCAGTATTTT. Translated: CASSPTGTDTQYF.

The chain has TRBV7-2 and TRBJ2-5; 7 positions agree with TRBD2. The V gene's germline CDR1 is SGHTA and CDR2 FQGNSA. The CDR3 runs to 15 residues. The V and J ends lost 6 bases and 5 bases, in that order; junction bases with no gene match: 12. As DNA, the CDR3 is TGTGCCAGCAGTCCTAAAAAGGGAGCGGGGGAGACCCAGTACTTC. This sequence encodes CASSPKKGAGETQYF. Full variable domain (missing parts from reference TRBV7-2 and TRBJ2-5): GAGVSQSPSNKVTEKGKDVELRCDPISGHTALYWYRQSLGQGLEFLIYFQGNSAPDKSGLPSDRFSAERTGGSVSTLTIQRTQQEDSAVYLCASSPKKGAGETQYFGPGTRLLVL.

The J gene is TRBJ1-2, the V gene TRBV9, with D possibly TRBD1 on 6 matching bases. This CDR3 region has 13 residues. CDR1 is SGDLS and CDR2 is YYNGEE in the germline V gene. V dropped 3 bases and J dropped 5 bases, with 11 bases sitting between them. DNA of the CDR3: TGTGCCAGCAGCGAAGAAAGGGGGTATGGCTACACCTTC. Amino acid sequence: CASSEERGYGYTF. Variable domain in full (rest from reference TRBV9 and TRBJ1-2): DSGVTQTPKHLITATGQRVTLRCSPRSGDLSVYWYQQSLDQGLQFLIQYYNGEERAKGNILERFSAQQFPDLHSELNLSSLELGDSALYFCASSEERGYGYTFGSGTRLTVV.

The chain recombines TRBV18 with TRBJ2-1, with TRBD2 matching 9 bases. Germline V gene sequence: CDR1 KGHSH, CDR2 LQKENI. V shed 2 bases and J 0 bases; nucleotides not matched to a gene: 8. The CDR3 is made up of 18 amino acids. For the CDR3, the DNA is TGTGCCAGCTCACCAGGGGGTAGCGGGGGACTCTCCTACAATGAGCAGTTCTTC. Its translation is CASSPGGSGGLSYNEQFF.

The rearrangement joins TRBV27 to TRBJ2-7; TRBD1 agrees at 7 bases. The CDR3 consists of 12 residues. Germline CDR1 MNHEY, CDR2 SMNVEV (reference sequence). J lost 6 bases, V lost 5 bases, and 4 bases had no gene match. CDR3 residues: CASSTNRGEQYF. In DNA, the CDR3 is TGTGCCAGCAGTACGAACAGGGGCGAGCAGTACTTC.

The chain employs TRBV9 and TRBJ2-7, with TRBD2 identical over 11 bases. J was trimmed by 2 bases and V by 4 bases; bases with no gene match: 8. The germline V gene encodes CDR1 SGDLS and CDR2 YYNGEE. The CDR3 loop spans 16 amino acids. The CDR3: CASSPRSGGDAYEQYF. CDR3 coding DNA: TGTGCCAGCAGCCCTCGTAGCGGGGGGGACGCCTACGAGCAGTACTTC. Supplemented by reference TRBV9 and TRBJ2-7, the full variable domain reads DSGVTQTPKHLITATGQRVTLRCSPRSGDLSVYWYQQSLDQGLQFLIQYYNGEERAKGNILERFSAQQFPDLHSELNLSSLELGDSALYFCASSPRSGGDAYEQYFGPGTRLTVT.

This chain uses TRBV5-3 with TRBJ2-7, with 7 bases matching TRBD1. TRBV5-3 is an ORF, with its function uncertain. The V and J ends lost 3 bases and 1 base, in that order; junction bases with no gene match: 1. The CDR3 is 13 residues long. CDR3: CARSWGQSYEQYF. The CDR3 bases are TGTGCCAGAAGCTGGGGACAGTCCTACGAGCAGTACTTC.

The rearrangement links TRBV4-1 to TRBJ1-5, with a tentative D call TRBD1 (5 bases). The CDR3 contains 14 residues. Germline values: CDR1 MGHRA, CDR2 YSYEKL. Trimming took 3 bases from V and 0 from J, leaving 6 bases between them. CDR3 nucleotides: TGCGCCAGCAGCCACGGGGGTAGCAATCAGCCCCAGCATTTT. It encodes CASSHGGSNQPQHF.

This chain connects TRBV5-5 to TRBJ2-5, with TRBD2 identical over 16 bases. This CDR3 has 17 residues. Trimming cost V 4 bases and J 7 bases; bases outside gene matches: 10. Germline loops: CDR1 SGHKS, CDR2 YYEKEE (reference sequence). CDR3 region: CASSTGLAGGTAGTQYF. For the CDR3, the DNA is TGTGCCAGCAGCACGGGACTAGCGGGGGGGACCGCTGGGACCCAGTACTTC.

This clone was counted only a few times. The chain uses TRBV6-6 and TRBJ2-2, with TRBD1 matching 7 bases. This CDR3 comprises 14 residues. Germline CDR1 and CDR2: MNHNY and SVGAGI (reference sequence). The junction had 0 bases not matched to a gene; V was cut back by 4 bases and J by 1 base. DNA for the CDR3: TGTGCCAGCAGTTGGACAGGGAACACCGGGGAGCTGTTTTTT. Translating it yields CASSWTGNTGELFF.

The CDR3 bases are TGTGCCAGCAGCGAAATAGGACAGGGACTCAATCAGCCCCAGCATTTT. Translating it yields CASSEIGQGLNQPQHF. The V gene is TRBV2, the J gene TRBJ1-5; 8 nucleotides line up with TRBD1. Germline assignment: CDR1 SNHLY and CDR2 FYNNEI. CDR3 length: 16 residues. The trim removed 6 bases at V and 3 bases at J, leaving 10 bases unmatched. Complete variable domain (other parts from reference TRBV2 and TRBJ1-5): EPEVTQTPSHQVTQMGQEVILRCVPISNHLYFYWYRQILGQKVEFLVSFYNNEISEKSEIFDDQFSVERPDGSNFTLKIRSTKLEDSAMYFCASSEIGQGLNQPQHFGDGTRLSIL.

The chain uses TRBV7-8 and TRBJ1-4; TRBD1 agrees at 9 bases. Germline V gives CDR1 SGHVS, CDR2 FQNEAQ. With 1 base clipped from V and 8 bases from J, the junction kept 2 bases outside the gene matches. The CDR3 length is 14 residues. CDR3 region: CASSLDRGREKLFF. The DNA for the CDR3 is TGTGCCAGCAGCTTAGACAGGGGGCGGGAAAAACTGTTTTTT.

The chain couples TRBV6-1 to TRBJ2-2, with 7 bases aligning to TRBD1. The germline V gene has CDR1 MNHNS and CDR2 SASEGT. Trimming cost V 0 bases and J 4 bases; bases outside gene matches: 11. CDR3 length: 18 amino acids. CDR3 amino acids: CASSEANRGFPFTGELFF. For the CDR3, the DNA is TGTGCCAGCAGTGAAGCGAACAGGGGTTTCCCTTTCACCGGGGAGCTGTTTTTT.

V and J are TRBV19 and TRBJ1-6, with D unresolved. The V and J ends lost 0 bases and 9 bases respectively, with 6 bases between them. From germline, CDR1 is LNHDA and CDR2 SQIVND (reference sequence). This CDR3 is 13 amino acids long. CDR3 residues: CASSIDRSSPLHF. In DNA, the CDR3 is TGTGCCAGTAGTATAGACAGAAGTTCACCCCTCCACTTT.

The V and J genes are TRBV27 and TRBJ1-5; TRBD1 agrees at 8 bases. Germline V gene sequence: CDR1 MNHEY, CDR2 SMNVEV (reference sequence). The CDR3 has 19 amino acids. V dropped 3 bases and J dropped 7; count of bases not matched to a gene: 20. The CDR3 bases are TGTGCCAGCAGTTTTGGACCGCAGGGGGCTAGGGTCCTGAGGCAGCCCCAGCATTTT. Translation gives CASSFGPQGARVLRQPQHF.

The chain carries TRBV27 and TRBJ1-1, with D uncertain. Trimming removed 8 bases from V and 1 base from J, with 8 bases in between. Per the germline V gene, CDR1 is MNHEY and CDR2 is SMNVEV (reference sequence). CDR3 length: 12 residues. The CDR3 DNA follows: TGTGCCAGCCGGAACAGGAACACTGAAGCTTTCTTT. Protein product: CASRNRNTEAFF.

The table lists this clone with a few counts. A junction boundary mismatches the germline segment, possibly from a read error. Here the CDR3 reads CASSEQGVPHF. The CDR3, as DNA: TGTGCCAGCAGTGAACAGGGGGTCCCCCACTTC. The chain is built from TRBV2 and TRBJ1-2, with 7 bases lining up with TRBD1. This CDR3 contains 11 residues. In germline, CDR1 is SNHLY, CDR2 FYNNEI.

CDR3: CASSLVDEQFF. CDR3 nucleotide sequence: TGTGCCAGCAGCTTGGTCGATGAGCAGTTCTTC. V and J are TRBV5-6 and TRBJ2-1; D is ambiguous. The CDR3 totals 11 residues. CDR1 SGHDT and CDR2 YYEEEE come from the germline V gene. The ends were cut back, 0 bases at V and 8 bases at J, with 3 bases in the middle.

J is TRBJ2-7 and V is TRBV11-2, with D possibly being TRBD2 (5 bases). Trimming shortened V by 4 bases and J by 0 bases, and 10 bases separated the two germline ends. The germline gives CDR1 SGHAT, CDR2 FQNNGV. The CDR3 loop spans 14 amino acids. This chain's CDR3 is CASSYQRNSYEQYF. CDR3 sequence (DNA): TGTGCCAGCAGCTACCAGCGGAACTCCTACGAGCAGTACTTC.

V gene TRBV2 combines with J gene TRBJ1-4; 11 bases align to TRBD1. Per germline, CDR1 SNHLY and CDR2 FYNNEI. Losses at the gene ends were 1 base for V and 9 bases for J; bases not matched to a gene: 10. The CDR3 covers 17 residues. Written as DNA, the CDR3 is TGTGCCAGCAGTGAAGAAACCTCCGGGACAGGGGGAAAAAAACTGTTTTTT. It specifies CASSEETSGTGGKKLFF.

The V call is TRBV7-9, the J call TRBJ1-1, with TRBD1 matching 7 bases. The germline V gene encodes CDR1 SEHNR and CDR2 FQNEAQ (reference sequence). The CDR3 length is 16 residues. V dropped 4 bases and J dropped 0; count of bases not matched to a gene: 8. CDR3 sequence: CASSSRGGPMNTEAFF. Written as DNA, the CDR3 is TGTGCCAGCAGCTCGAGAGGGGGCCCCATGAACACTGAAGCTTTCTTT.

Only one count was recorded for this clone. This chain links TRBV10-3 with TRBJ1-1, with 8 nucleotides matching TRBD1. The CDR3 length is 15 residues. After removal of 6 bases from V and 1 base from J, the junction contained 7 bases not matched to a gene. Germline values: CDR1 ENHRY, CDR2 SYGVKD. The DNA of the CDR3 is TGTGCCATCAGGCCTTCGACAGGGGAGAACACTGAAGCTTTCTTT. Its protein product is CAIRPSTGENTEAFF.

The rearrangement joins TRBV15 to TRBJ2-7; 10 bases map to TRBD1. Germline CDR1 reads LNHNV; CDR2 reads YYDKDF (reference sequence). The CDR3 runs to 14 residues. Unmatched junction bases numbered 4, after V lost 4 bases and J lost 4 bases. CDR3 loop: CATSIGQGGYEQYF. CDR3 bases: TGTGCCACCAGCATCGGACAGGGGGGATACGAGCAGTACTTC.

The chain links TRBV6-5 to TRBJ1-2; TRBD1 aligns across 8 bases. Germline values: CDR1 MNHEY, CDR2 SVGAGI. The CDR3 is 15 residues long. V was pared by 6 bases and J by 1 base, with 7 bases of the junction left unmatched. Here the CDR3 reads CASSDWTGNNYGYTF. The CDR3 DNA is TGTGCCAGCAGCGACTGGACAGGGAATAACTATGGCTACACCTTC.

This clone was picked up one time. V and J are TRBV29-1 and TRBJ1-4; D is ambiguous. V lost 4 bases, J lost 7 bases, and 13 bases lay in between. The CDR3 has 13 residues. From germline, CDR1 is SQVTM and CDR2 ANQGSEA. The DNA of the CDR3 is TGCAGCGTTGGTATCAGAGCGAGTGAAAAACTGTTTTTT. The encoded protein is CSVGIRASEKLFF.